This is a list of T cell receptor beta chains from one sample in a study of blood T cell repertoires in COVID-19. The protocol was immunoSEQ multiplex PCR, while the TCRdb copy is restricted to in-frame clones and leaves out a portion. The repertoire has roughly 55,000 clones, roughly four fifths of them found once; the top ten carry roughly 2%. The material sequenced was peripheral blood. The receptors were sampled from a woman between 55 and 75 years old with acute or convalescent COVID-19. The CDR3 runs from the conserved cysteine through the conserved F or W. The D gene is left open where the match is weak. Size values are once, few and many counts, or a class for expanded clones, and some rows have none.

size: few; D: .; J: TRBJ1-1; V: TRBV11-2; DNA: TGTGCCAGCAGCTTAGCGACATGGAACACTGAAGCTTTCTTT; CDR3: CASSLATWNTEAFF
size: .; D: TRBD1; J: TRBJ1-1; V: TRBV11-3; DNA: TGTGCCAGCAGCCTGGGACAGGGGAAGACTGAAGCTTTCTTT; CDR3: CASSLGQGKTEAFF
size: .; D: TRBD1; J: TRBJ1-6; V: TRBV15; DNA: TGTGCCACCAGCAGAGAACACAGGGGGAATTCACCCCTCCACTTT; CDR3: CATSREHRGNSPLHF
size: .; D: .; J: TRBJ1-6; V: TRBV7-2; DNA: TGTGCCAGCAGCTCGCACAGTTCACCCCTCCACTTT; CDR3: CASSSHSSPLHF
size: .; D: .; J: TRBJ1-5; V: TRBV2; DNA: TGTGCCAGCACCAACGAGCAGGGTTCCAATCAGCCCCAGCATTTT; CDR3: CASTNEQGSNQPQHF
size: .; D: .; J: TRBJ1-1; V: TRBV7-9; DNA: TGTGCCAGCAGCCCGACACCTGCTACTGAAGCTTTCTTT; CDR3: CASSPTPATEAFF
size: few; D: TRBD1; J: TRBJ1-1; V: TRBV6-1; DNA: TGTGCCAGCAGTGAATGGACAGGGGAAGCTTTCTTT; CDR3: CASSEWTGEAFF
size: .; D: .; J: TRBJ2-5; V: TRBV19; DNA: TGTGCCAGTAGTACTCAGCGCGCTGCGACCCAGTACTTC; CDR3: CASSTQRAATQYF
size: .; D: TRBD1; J: TRBJ1-4; V: TRBV7-3; DNA: TGTGCCAGCAGCTCACAGGGGATGGAGGCAACTAATGAAAAACTGTTTTTT; CDR3: CASSSQGMEATNEKLFF
size: .; D: .; J: TRBJ2-3; V: TRBV5-1; DNA: TGCGCCAGCAGCTTATGGGGGGGCGCAGATACGCAGTATTTT; CDR3: CASSLWGGADTQYF
size: once; D: .; J: TRBJ1-6; V: TRBV7-2; DNA: TGTGCCAGCAGCTCAGGGGCTAGGAATTCACCCCTCCACTTT; CDR3: CASSSGARNSPLHF
size: .; D: TRBD2; J: TRBJ2-1; V: TRBV4-1; DNA: TGCGCCAGCAGCCGAAGGGGATGGCGGGGGGTTAGGGATGAGCAGTTCTTC; CDR3: CASSRRGWRGVRDEQFF
size: .; D: .; J: TRBJ2-1; V: TRBV24-1; DNA: TGTGCCACCAGTGATTCGCTGGGTGGAGGAGACAATGAGCAGTTCTTC; CDR3: CATSDSLGGGDNEQFF
size: .; D: .; J: TRBJ1-1; V: TRBV6-1; DNA: TGTGCCAGCAGTGATGACGGAGAGAACACTGAAGCTTTCTTT; CDR3: CASSDDGENTEAFF
size: .; D: .; J: TRBJ1-1; V: TRBV7-9; DNA: TGTGCCAGCAGCCGGGTACTGAACAACATGAACACTGAAGCTTTCTTT; CDR3: CASSRVLNNMNTEAFF
size: once; D: .; J: TRBJ2-3; V: TRBV28; DNA: TGTGCCAGCCAGGGGGGCGACCACACAGATACGCAGTATTTT; CDR3: CASQGGDHTDTQYF
size: .; D: .; J: TRBJ1-5; V: TRBV3-1/TRBV3-2; DNA: TGTGCCAGCAGCCAAGGACAGGGCAATCAGCCCCAGCATTTT; CDR3: CASSQGQGNQPQHF
size: .; D: TRBD1; J: TRBJ1-5; V: TRBV27; DNA: TGTGCCAGCAGACGACCAGGGGGAACCCAGCATTTT; CDR3: CASRRPGGTQHF
size: .; D: .; J: TRBJ1-2; V: TRBV6-4; DNA: TGTGCCAGCAGGCGGGAGTGGGGCGGCTACACCTTC; CDR3: CASRREWGGYTF
size: .; D: .; J: TRBJ2-7; V: TRBV18; DNA: TGTGCCAGCTCACCTCCGGGGAGCTCCTACGAGCAGTACTTC; CDR3: CASSPPGSSYEQYF
size: .; D: TRBD2; J: TRBJ2-2; V: TRBV30; DNA: TGTGCCTGGGGGGGACTAGCGGGAGGTTCCACCGGGGAGCTGTTTTTT; CDR3: CAWGGLAGGSTGELFF
size: .; D: TRBD1; J: TRBJ1-2; V: TRBV5-1; DNA: TGCGCCAGCAGCGTAGCCGGGACAGGGGGAAGTAACTATGGCTACACCTTC; CDR3: CASSVAGTGGSNYGYTF
size: .; D: .; J: TRBJ2-5; V: TRBV5-8; DNA: TGTGCCAGCAGCACGGGGACTGGGAATGTTCAGACCCAGTACTTC; CDR3: CASSTGTGNVQTQYF
size: .; D: .; J: TRBJ1-2; V: TRBV28; DNA: TGTGCCAGCAGTGGCGGACAGTATGGCTACACCTTC; CDR3: CASSGGQYGYTF
size: .; D: .; J: TRBJ1-5; V: TRBV28; DNA: TGTGCCAGCAGGACTACCAGGAGAGGGAGGCTGGGTCAGCCCCAGCATTTT; CDR3: CASRTTRRGRLGQPQHF
size: .; D: .; J: TRBJ1-3; V: TRBV5-6; DNA: TGTGCCAGCAGCTGGGAGGGGTTTGGAAACACCATATATTTT; CDR3: CASSWEGFGNTIYF
size: .; D: .; J: TRBJ1-2; V: TRBV18; DNA: TGTGCCAGCTCACTGGCGGAGGAGAGCGGCTACACCTTC; CDR3: CASSLAEESGYTF
size: few; D: .; J: TRBJ2-2; V: TRBV5-1; DNA: TGCGCCAGCAGAAACAGGGCGGGAGAGACCGGGGAGCTGTTTTTT; CDR3: CASRNRAGETGELFF
size: .; D: TRBD1; J: TRBJ1-3; V: TRBV4-1; DNA: TGCGCCAGCAGCCAAGGGACAGGGGGCAACACCATATATTTT; CDR3: CASSQGTGGNTIYF
size: .; D: .; J: TRBJ2-7; V: TRBV19; DNA: TGTGCCAGTAGCCGATCAAGTAGCTCCTACGAGCAGTACTTC; CDR3: CASSRSSSSYEQYF
size: .; D: TRBD2; J: TRBJ2-7; V: TRBV7-2; DNA: TGTGCCAGCAGCTTAGCGGGGGGGAAACAGTACTTC; CDR3: CASSLAGGKQYF
size: few; D: .; J: TRBJ1-2; V: TRBV12-3/TRBV12-4; DNA: TGTGCCAGCAGTCCCCGCCCGGGGGGCTACACCTTC; CDR3: CASSPRPGGYTF
size: .; D: TRBD2; J: TRBJ2-1; V: TRBV7-6; DNA: TGTGCCAGCAGCTTAGCAGCAAGCGGGGGTTACAATGAGCAGTTCTTC; CDR3: CASSLAASGGYNEQFF
size: .; D: TRBD1; J: TRBJ2-7; V: TRBV6-5; DNA: TGTGCCAGTTGGAGCAGGGGGCCACCCTACGAGCAGTACTTC; CDR3: CASWSRGPPYEQYF
size: .; D: .; J: TRBJ1-5; V: TRBV19; DNA: TGTGCCAGTAGTATCCGGGAGGGGTGGGGCAATCAGCCCCAGCATTTT; CDR3: CASSIREGWGNQPQHF
size: .; D: TRBD2; J: TRBJ2-1; V: TRBV15; DNA: TGTGCCACCAGCAGAGTCAATAAGCGGGGGGGCTTCTACAATGAGCAGTTCTTC; CDR3: CATSRVNKRGGFYNEQFF
size: .; D: .; J: TRBJ2-1; V: TRBV21-1; DNA: TGTGCCAGCAGGCCGTTACTAGGCAATGAGCAGTTCTTC; CDR3: CASRPLLGNEQFF
size: .; D: TRBD1; J: TRBJ1-1; V: TRBV7-2; DNA: TGTGCCAGCAGCTTTTGGGACAGGGATTTGACTGAAGCTTTCTTT; CDR3: CASSFWDRDLTEAFF
size: .; D: .; J: TRBJ2-5; V: TRBV28; DNA: TGTGCCAGCGGAATACAGGGTCAAGAGACCCAGTACTTC; CDR3: CASGIQGQETQYF
size: .; D: TRBD2; J: TRBJ2-1; V: TRBV2; DNA: TGTGCCAGCAGCGGGACTAGCGGGGGCTTGGGTGAGCAGTTCTTC; CDR3: CASSGTSGGLGEQFF
size: .; D: .; J: TRBJ2-2; V: TRBV19; DNA: TGTGCCAGTAGACGCAGGGGAAAAGCCGGGGAGCTGTTTTTT; CDR3: CASRRRGKAGELFF
size: few; D: TRBD1; J: TRBJ2-2; V: TRBV5-1; DNA: TGCGCCAGCAGCGGGACAGGGGACACCGGGGAGCTGTTTTTT; CDR3: CASSGTGDTGELFF
size: .; D: .; J: TRBJ1-2; V: TRBV18; DNA: TGTGCCAGCTCACCAAGTCGAGGGGGCTACACCTTC; CDR3: CASSPSRGGYTF
size: .; D: .; J: TRBJ1-2; V: TRBV6-5; DNA: TGTGCCAGCAGTAACGGGGGTAAAGGCTACACCTTC; CDR3: CASSNGGKGYTF
size: few; D: .; J: TRBJ2-7; V: TRBV11-3; DNA: TGTGCCAGCAGCTCCTTTGACAAACCCTACGAGCAGTACTTC; CDR3: CASSSFDKPYEQYF
size: few; D: .; J: TRBJ1-5; V: TRBV19; DNA: TGTGCCAGTAGTATAGATCAAGCTCAGCCCCAGCATTTT; CDR3: CASSIDQAQPQHF
size: .; D: .; J: TRBJ2-7; V: TRBV6-5; DNA: TGTGCCAGCAGTCCTAGCTTTGTGTCCTACGAGCAGTACTTC; CDR3: CASSPSFVSYEQYF
size: .; D: .; J: TRBJ2-3; V: TRBV20-1; DNA: TGCAGTGCTCCTCGTGGCCCTACGCAGTATTTT; CDR3: CSAPRGPTQYF
size: .; D: .; J: TRBJ1-5; V: TRBV19; DNA: TGTGCCAGTAGTATAAAAGGAGGGAATAGCAATCAGCCCCAGCATTTT; CDR3: CASSIKGGNSNQPQHF
size: .; D: TRBD1; J: TRBJ2-3; V: TRBV11-3; DNA: TGTGCCAGCAGCTACGGGACAGGGGGAGGGGATACGCAGTATTTT; CDR3: CASSYGTGGGDTQYF
size: .; D: TRBD2; J: TRBJ2-7; V: TRBV11-2; DNA: TGTGCCAGCAGCTCAGGACTAGTCTACGAGCAGTACTTC; CDR3: CASSSGLVYEQYF
size: .; D: .; J: TRBJ1-1; V: TRBV18; DNA: TGTGCCAGCTCACCACCGAATTCGGGATCGAACACTGAAGCTTTCTTT; CDR3: CASSPPNSGSNTEAFF
size: .; D: .; J: TRBJ2-2; V: TRBV6-5; DNA: TGTGCCAGCCGCGCGGGACAGCTTAACACCGGGGAGCTGTTTTTT; CDR3: CASRAGQLNTGELFF
size: few; D: TRBD1; J: TRBJ1-6; V: TRBV3-1/TRBV3-2; DNA: TGTGCCAGCAGCCCGACAGGGGGAAATTCACCCCTCCACTTT; CDR3: CASSPTGGNSPLHF
size: .; D: TRBD2; J: TRBJ2-1; V: TRBV5-1; DNA: TGCGCCAGCAGCACCACTAGCGGGAGGGTCCAGCGCAATGAGCAGTTCTTC; CDR3: CASSTTSGRVQRNEQFF
size: few; D: .; J: TRBJ2-2; V: TRBV12-5; DNA: TGTGCTAGTGCCCTGGACAGATTCACCGGGGAGCTGTTTTTT; CDR3: CASALDRFTGELFF
size: .; D: .; J: TRBJ1-5; V: TRBV7-8; DNA: TGTGCCAGCAGCCCGCGCCTGAGAAATCAGCCCCAGCATTTT; CDR3: CASSPRLRNQPQHF
size: .; D: TRBD1; J: TRBJ1-4; V: TRBV11-3; DNA: TGTGCCAGCAGCCGCGGGACAGGGCCTAATGAAAAACTGTTTTTT; CDR3: CASSRGTGPNEKLFF
size: once; D: .; J: TRBJ1-2; V: TRBV12-3/TRBV12-4; DNA: TGTGCCAGCAGTTTGGGGAGGGACCATGGCTACACCTTC; CDR3: CASSLGRDHGYTF